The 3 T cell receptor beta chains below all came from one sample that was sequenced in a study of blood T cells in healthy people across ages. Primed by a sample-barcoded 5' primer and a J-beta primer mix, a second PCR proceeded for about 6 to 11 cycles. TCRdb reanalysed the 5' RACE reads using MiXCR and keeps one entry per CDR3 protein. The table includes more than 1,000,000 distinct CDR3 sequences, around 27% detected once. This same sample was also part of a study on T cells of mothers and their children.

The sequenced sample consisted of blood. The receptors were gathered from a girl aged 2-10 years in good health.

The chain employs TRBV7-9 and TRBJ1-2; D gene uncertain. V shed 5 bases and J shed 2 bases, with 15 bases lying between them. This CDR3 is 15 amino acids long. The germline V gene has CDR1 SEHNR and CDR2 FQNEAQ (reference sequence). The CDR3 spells CASSETAGVNYGYTF. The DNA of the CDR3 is TGTGCCAGCAGCGAGACGGCCGGAGTCAACTATGGCTACACCTTC.

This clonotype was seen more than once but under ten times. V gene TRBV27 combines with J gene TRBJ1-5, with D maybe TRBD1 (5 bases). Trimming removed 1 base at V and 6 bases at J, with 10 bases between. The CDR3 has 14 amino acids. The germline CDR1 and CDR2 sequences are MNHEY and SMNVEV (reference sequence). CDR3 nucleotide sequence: TGTGCCAGCAGTTTATTGACAGAGAGTCAGCCCCAGCATTTT. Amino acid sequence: CASSLLTESQPQHF.

CDR3 DNA sequence: TGTGCCAGCAGCGGCATTCGTGGTAGGGGAGACAATCAGCCCCAGCATTTT. Protein: CASSGIRGRGDNQPQHF. This sequence joins TRBV2 and TRBJ1-5, with D perhaps TRBD1 (5 bases). The CDR3 has 17 residues. The germline gives CDR1 SNHLY, CDR2 FYNNEI. Between the trimmed V and J ends, which lost 6 bases and 3 bases, there was a span of 21 bases. Full variable domain (missing parts from reference TRBV2 and TRBJ1-5): EPEVTQTPSHQVTQMGQEVILRCVPISNHLYFYWYRQILGQKVEFLVSFYNNEISEKSEIFDDQFSVERPDGSNFTLKIRSTKLEDSAMYFCASSGIRGRGDNQPQHFGDGTRLSIL.